This T cell receptor beta chain is from a study of T cells after posttransplantation cyclophosphamide. Data came from immunoSEQ multiplex PCR; TCRdb stores just in-frame clones and leaves some out. The sample lists tens of thousands of clones; around 73% were seen once. This clonotype was obtained from a woman aged 55-69 years in good health, CMV-negative, and a related stem cell transplant donor. The source material was memory CD4+ T cells sorted from PBMCs.

CDR3 amino acids: CASSVSQGKETQYF. DNA of the CDR3: TGTGCCAGCAGTGTATCACAGGGGAAGGAGACCCAGTACTTC. J is TRBJ2-5 and V is TRBV6-1, with 7 bases identical to TRBD1. After removal of 4 bases from V and 5 bases from J, the junction contained 7 bases not matched to a gene. The CDR3 consists of 14 residues. The V gene's germline CDR1 is MNHNS and CDR2 SASEGT.